Listed below are T cell receptor beta chains from one sample, sequenced in a study of human T cells and chemical hapten exposure. In TCRdb, the RACE reads were re-called with MiXCR into one record per CDR3 protein. The table records over 70,000 distinct CDR3 sequences, roughly 10% of them present only once. Sequencing used whole blood, obtained in connection with sensitization to the hapten diphenylcyclopropenone (DPC). The receptors here all came from a man between 18 and 29 years old with alopecia areata. Some clones in this sample may be carry-over from other donors' samples. Both conserved end residues are part of each CDR3. D genes are given only for firm matches. Clone size, where shown, is once, few, many, or a class for clones that have expanded.

v_call	clone_size	d_call	j_call	cdr3_nt	cdr3_aa
TRBV19	few	-	TRBJ2-2	TGTGCCAGTAGTACTTACAGGGTTAACACCGGGGAGCTGTTTTTT	CASSTYRVNTGELFF
TRBV27	few	TRBD1	TRBJ2-2	TGTGCCAGCAACAAGTTAACAGGGGTATCCAGCGGGGAGCTGTTTTTT	CASNKLTGVSSGELFF
TRBV6-5	few	-	TRBJ1-1	TGTGCCAGCAGTGCCCAGGGTAGTAGGGGAGCTTTCTTT	CASSAQGSRGAFF
TRBV10-3	few	-	TRBJ1-4	TGTGCCATCAGGGGCCGCGCTAATGAAAAACTGTTTTTT	CAIRGRANEKLFF
TRBV3-1	-	-	TRBJ1-2	TGTGCCAGCAGCCAAATGTCGGGGGGCTATGGCTACACCTTC	CASSQMSGGYGYTF
TRBV10-3	-	-	TRBJ1-2	TGTGCCATGAGTGAGGTGGCACCCTATGGCTACACCTTC	CAMSEVAPYGYTF
TRBV7-6	-	-	TRBJ1-2	TGTGCCAGCAGCTTAGGGGACGGCAGTAGTTATGGCTACACCTTC	CASSLGDGSSYGYTF
TRBV5-4	few	-	TRBJ1-1	TGTGCCAGCAGCTTGGCCGGACAAGTGAACACTGAAGCTTTCTTT	CASSLAGQVNTEAFF
TRBV18	few	-	TRBJ2-7	TGTGCCAGCTCAAGCGGCCCGGCTTCCTACGAGCAGTACTTC	CASSSGPASYEQYF
TRBV11-1	-	-	TRBJ2-3	TGTGCCAGCAGCTTATCCCGGACGAGCCTAAGCACAGATACGCAGTATTTT	CASSLSRTSLSTDTQYF
TRBV28	many	-	TRBJ1-2	TGTGCCAGCAGTTTATCTGGGAACTATGGCTACACCTTC	CASSLSGNYGYTF
TRBV12-3/TRBV12-4	many	-	TRBJ2-5	TGTGCCAGCAGTACGGACGTCGGGACCCAGTACTTC	CASSTDVGTQYF
TRBV7-3	-	-	TRBJ1-1	TGTGCCAGCAGCTTATCCGGCACCATGAACACTGAAGCTTTCTTT	CASSLSGTMNTEAFF
TRBV3-1	-	-	TRBJ2-1	TGTGCCAGCAGCCAAGACGGGTCTCGGGCAGGGCAGTTCTTC	CASSQDGSRAGQFF
TRBV24-1	many	-	TRBJ1-2	TGTGCCACCAGTGATTTAGAGGAGAAAGATTACACCTTC	CATSDLEEKDYTF
TRBV7-9	many	-	TRBJ1-1	TGTGCCAGCAGCATTAGACCGACGAACACTGAAGCTTTCTTT	CASSIRPTNTEAFF
TRBV7-6	few	-	TRBJ2-1	TGTGCCAGCAGCCTAGGGGAAGGCAATGAGCAGTTCTTC	CASSLGEGNEQFF
TRBV6-2/TRBV6-3	many	-	TRBJ2-5	TGTGCCAGCAGTTACCTCAGGATGGAGACCCAGTACTTC	CASSYLRMETQYF
TRBV29-1	many	-	TRBJ1-2	TGCAGCGTTGGTCCGGTTATGACAGACTATGGCTACACCTTC	CSVGPVMTDYGYTF
TRBV29-1	many	-	TRBJ2-3	TGCAGCGTTGCGATGTTCACAGATACGCAGTATTTT	CSVAMFTDTQYF
TRBV29-1	few	-	TRBJ1-3	TGCAGCGTCAAACAGGCACACTCTGGAAACACCATATATTTT	CSVKQAHSGNTIYF
TRBV11-2	many	-	TRBJ1-2	TGTGCCAGCAGCTTAGGGGCACAGAGTGGCTATGGCTACACCTTC	CASSLGAQSGYGYTF
TRBV7-2	-	TRBD1	TRBJ1-4	TGTGCCAGCAGCTTAGGAGACAGGGGGCGGAATGAAAAACTGTTTTTT	CASSLGDRGRNEKLFF
TRBV5-1	-	TRBD1	TRBJ2-1	TGCGCCAGCAGCTCTTGGACAGGGGGAAACAATGAGCAGTTCTTC	CASSSWTGGNNEQFF
TRBV7-2	many	TRBD1	TRBJ1-2	TGTGCCAGCAGCTTAGTGTGGACAGGAGAGGAGGATGGCTACACCTTC	CASSLVWTGEEDGYTF
TRBV18	many	-	TRBJ1-5	TGTGCCAGCTCACCGACTCCGGTAGGGAATCAGCCCCAGCATTTT	CASSPTPVGNQPQHF
TRBV11-2	-	-	TRBJ1-5	TGTGCCAGCAGCCGCATCGGCGGGGGTCGCCAGCCCCAGCATTTT	CASSRIGGGRQPQHF
TRBV27	few	TRBD1	TRBJ2-1	TGTGCCAGCAGTTTAGGGACAGGCGGGCGGTGGCTGAAAAATGAGCAGTTCTTC	CASSLGTGGRWLKNEQFF
TRBV7-9	-	-	TRBJ1-1	TGTGCCAGCAGCTTAGCGCGTGGACTACCGAACACTGAAGCTTTCTTT	CASSLARGLPNTEAFF
TRBV29-1	few	-	TRBJ2-3	TGCAGCGTTGAAGACCCCCGGGGCAGGGGTGGGACAGATACGCAGTATTTT	CSVEDPRGRGGTDTQYF
TRBV9	few	-	TRBJ1-4	TGTGCCAGCAGCGTAGGAGGGGTTGCAACTAATGAAAAACTGTTTTTT	CASSVGGVATNEKLFF
TRBV19	-	-	TRBJ2-2	TGTGCCAGTAGGCCTGGACAGCGACACACCGGGGAGCTGTTTTTT	CASRPGQRHTGELFF
TRBV7-2	many	-	TRBJ2-2	TGTGCCAGCAGCTTTGTGCAGACCGGGGAGCTGTTTTTT	CASSFVQTGELFF
TRBV20-1	-	-	TRBJ1-1	TGCAGTGCTAGGGGGGGCCGCTGGAGCACTGAAGCTTTCTTT	CSARGGRWSTEAFF
TRBV19	few	-	TRBJ2-5	TGTGCCAGTAGTATTTGGGGGGGGGCCAGAGAGACCCAGTACTTC	CASSIWGGARETQYF
TRBV7-2	few	TRBD2	TRBJ2-5	TGTGCCAGCAGCTCCCCAGGGAGGGCTCGAGAGACCCAGTACTTC	CASSSPGRARETQYF
TRBV11-2	many	-	TRBJ2-7	TGTGCCAGCAGCTTATTGGGGGTGTTGAACTACGAGCAGTACTTC	CASSLLGVLNYEQYF
TRBV28	-	TRBD1	TRBJ2-7	TGTGCCAGCCGGACAGGGCTCTACGAGCAGTACTTC	CASRTGLYEQYF
TRBV2	many	-	TRBJ2-6	TGTGCCAGCACCTGGGACGGGCGCTCTGGGGCCAACGTCCTGACTTTC	CASTWDGRSGANVLTF
TRBV5-4	-	TRBD2	TRBJ2-3	TGTGCCAGCAGCTTGGGGACTAGCGGGGGACTCAGCACAGATACGCAGTATTTT	CASSLGTSGGLSTDTQYF
TRBV27	many	-	TRBJ1-2	TGTGCCAGCAGTCCGGTTATGGGGTGGATTAACTATGGCTACACCTTC	CASSPVMGWINYGYTF
TRBV6-2/TRBV6-3	few	-	TRBJ1-5	TGTGCCAGCGCTACTTCAGGTAGCAATCAGCCCCAGCATTTT	CASATSGSNQPQHF
TRBV12-3/TRBV12-4	many	-	TRBJ1-1	TGTGCCAGCAGTTTTGGCAGGGTGGGAAACACTGAAGCTTTCTTT	CASSFGRVGNTEAFF
TRBV29-1	few	TRBD1	TRBJ1-4	TGCAGCGCAAGCATATCCGGGACAGGAAATGAAAAACTGTTTTTT	CSASISGTGNEKLFF
TRBV29-1	-	-	TRBJ2-5	TGCAGCGTTGTCGTGTACCAAGAGACCCAGTACTTC	CSVVVYQETQYF